A single sample gave rise to the 24 T cell receptor beta chains below, sequenced in a study of T cells in Graves' hyperthyroidism and ophthalmopathy. The investigators amplified TCR beta CDR3 regions from RNA transcripts. The study used the HTBI primer set for a first-round RT-PCR of the TCR CDR3. TCRdb itself ran the multiplex PCR reads through MiXCR, one entry per CDR3 protein. The data contain 600,000 to 650,000 distinct CDR3 sequences, under 20% of them seen just once; the ten biggest clones take up 3% to 4.5%. The specimen sequenced was blood. These receptors came from a woman aged 25 to 39 with Graves' hyperthyroidism.

This clonotype was detected only a few times. A read error may be the cause here, since a much bigger clone is one base away. This chain connects TRBV20-1 to TRBJ1-5, with D possibly being TRBD1 (5 bases). Trimming shortened V by 0 bases and J by 5 bases, and 5 bases separated the two germline ends. Germline CDR1 DFQATT, CDR2 SNEGSKA (reference sequence). There are 12 residues in the CDR3. CDR3 bases: TGCAGTGCTAGAGAGGGGGATCAGCCCCAGCATTTT. Protein: CSAREGDQPQHF.

This clonotype was picked up many times. This sequence joins TRBV6-2 or TRBV6-3 and TRBJ2-1, with 11 bases fitting TRBD1. V trimming: 5 bases; J trimming: 6 bases; junction bases outside the gene matches: 9. The CDR3 is 16 amino acids. Germline V CDR1 and CDR2: MNHEY, SVGEGT. This CDR3 reads CASSPDRGPFGNEQFF. DNA for the CDR3: TGTGCCAGCAGTCCGGACAGGGGGCCCTTTGGCAATGAGCAGTTCTTC.

This clonotype has at least ten counts. The chain couples TRBV12-3 or TRBV12-4 to TRBJ1-2; 7 positions agree with TRBD1. The length of the CDR3 is 13 residues. The junction had 13 bases not matched to a gene; V was cut back by 10 bases and J by 8 bases. CDR3 nucleotide sequence: TGTGCCACCCGACCAGACAGGGTGGGAGGCTACACCTTC. Translation: CATRPDRVGGYTF.

At least ten counts were recorded for this clonotype. V usage is TRBV11-3 and J usage is TRBJ2-3; no reliable D call. The V gene lost 6 bases and the J gene lost 0 bases, with 13 bases spanning the gap. Germline V lookup: CDR1 SGHNT, CDR2 YENEEA. This CDR3 region has 15 residues. The DNA of the CDR3 is TGTGCCAGCAGTGGAATCCCCCTTAGCACAGATACGCAGTATTTT. Protein sequence: CASSGIPLSTDTQYF. Full variable domain (remainder filled in from reference TRBV11-3 and TRBJ2-3): EAGVVQSPRYKIIEKKQPVAFWCNPISGHNTLYWYLQNLGQGPELLIRYENEEAVDDSQLPKDRFSAERLKGVDSTLKIQPAELGDSAVYLCASSGIPLSTDTQYFGPGTRLTVL.

V usage is TRBV9 and J usage is TRBJ2-1; the match to TRBD2 covers 10 bases. The CDR3 sequence is 16 residues long. Germline loops: CDR1 SGDLS, CDR2 YYNGEE. With 4 bases clipped from V and 7 bases from J, the junction kept 11 bases outside the gene matches. The CDR3 sequence: CASSRQSGRAFNEQFF. The CDR3 DNA follows: TGTGCCAGCAGCCGTCAGAGCGGGAGGGCCTTTAATGAGCAGTTCTTC.

V gene TRBV11-2 combines with J gene TRBJ2-5, with 8 bases fitting TRBD2. Germline trimming cut 5 bases from V and 7 bases from J; bases unmatched to any gene: 6. The length of the CDR3 is 13 residues. Germline V gene data show CDR1 as SGHAT and CDR2 as FQNNGV. CDR3: CASSPNRGGTQYF. Here the CDR3 DNA reads TGTGCCAGCAGCCCGAACCGGGGGGGGACCCAGTACTTC.

This clonotype was counted many times. The chain has TRBV11-2 and TRBJ2-5, with D perhaps matching TRBD2 (5 bases). Germline CDR1 is SGHAT and CDR2 is FQNNGV. This CDR3 has 13 residues. V lost 2 bases and J lost 4, with 8 bases in between. The CDR3 DNA sequence: TGTGCCAGCAGCTTATTAGGGAGAGAGACCCAGTACTTC. It yields the protein CASSLLGRETQYF.

This clonotype appeared many times. V gene TRBV7-2 combines with J gene TRBJ2-7; 7 nucleotides match TRBD1. Germline loops: CDR1 SGHTA, CDR2 FQGNSA. The J segment lost 6 bases and the V segment lost 4 bases, leaving 12 bases of the junction unmatched. The CDR3 is 15 residues long. The CDR3 spells CASSSPDRQGGEQYF. CDR3 DNA sequence: TGTGCCAGCAGCTCTCCGGACAGGCAAGGTGGCGAGCAGTACTTC. Drawing the rest from reference TRBV7-2 and TRBJ2-7, the complete variable domain is GAGVSQSPSNKVTEKGKDVELRCDPISGHTALYWYRQSLGQGLEFLIYFQGNSAPDKSGLPSDRFSAERTGGSVSTLTIQRTQQEDSAVYLCASSSPDRQGGEQYFGPGTRLTVT.

This clonotype was picked up many times. V and J are TRBV24-1 and TRBJ1-5; D gene ambiguous. This CDR3 has 13 amino acids. Germline V gives CDR1 KGHDR, CDR2 SFDVKD. V dropped 4 bases and J dropped 7 bases, with 10 bases sitting between them. The CDR3, as DNA: TGTGCCACCAGTGAGGAAATTCACCAGCCCCAGCATTTT. Its translation: CATSEEIHQPQHF.

The sample holds many counts of this clonotype. This rearrangement joins TRBV12-3 or TRBV12-4 to TRBJ2-3, with a weak D call TRBD2 (6 bases). This CDR3 has 12 amino acids. V was clipped by 8 bases and J by 6 bases, with 12 bases between them. The CDR3 DNA sequence: TGTGCCAGCGGGGAAGGAGGGGATACGCAGTATTTT. It specifies CASGEGGDTQYF.

The chain recombines TRBV28 with TRBJ2-2; D is undetermined. CDR1 MDHEN and CDR2 SYDVKM come from the germline V gene. V lost 5 bases to trimming and J lost 2 bases, with 9 bases between them. CDR3 size: 14 residues. DNA of the CDR3: TGTGCCAGCAGTCCCGATAGCAACACCGGGGAGCTGTTTTTT. Amino acids: CASSPDSNTGELFF.

This clonotype was seen many times. This chain connects TRBV28 to TRBJ1-2; D is possibly TRBD1 (5 bases). Per germline, CDR1 MDHEN and CDR2 SYDVKM. V was cut by 6 bases and J by 3 bases, with 11 bases left in between. The length of the CDR3 is 13 residues. The CDR3 loop reads CASRLGTDYGYTF. The CDR3 coding sequence is TGTGCCAGCAGACTCGGGACGGACTATGGCTACACCTTC.

This clonotype was picked up many times. The chain couples TRBV11-3 to TRBJ2-3; 13 nucleotides agree with TRBD2. Germline values: CDR1 SGHNT, CDR2 YENEEA. The CDR3 length is 18 residues. Unmatched junction bases numbered 12, after V lost 5 bases and J lost 4 bases. In DNA, the CDR3 is TGTGCCAGCAGCCACGGACTAGCGGGAGCTAAGGGGGCAGATACGCAGTATTTT. Translating it yields CASSHGLAGAKGADTQYF. The full variable domain, with the rest looked up from reference TRBV11-3 and TRBJ2-3, is EAGVVQSPRYKIIEKKQPVAFWCNPISGHNTLYWYLQNLGQGPELLIRYENEEAVDDSQLPKDRFSAERLKGVDSTLKIQPAELGDSAVYLCASSHGLAGAKGADTQYFGPGTRLTVL.

The genes are TRBV9 and TRBJ2-3, with D possibly being TRBD1 (5 bases). This CDR3 has 15 residues. V was shortened by 4 bases and J by 0 bases, with 12 bases between the two germline ends. Germline V gives CDR1 SGDLS, CDR2 YYNGEE. CDR3 bases: TGTGCCAGCAGCCACGACAGATCTAGCACAGATACGCAGTATTTT. Protein sequence: CASSHDRSSTDTQYF.

CDR3 residues: CASSPNFSTDTQYF. CDR3 nucleotides: TGTGCCAGCAGCCCAAACTTCAGCACAGATACGCAGTATTTT. V gene TRBV11-2 combines with J gene TRBJ2-3, with D unclear. The CDR3 is 14 residues long. V was shortened by 5 bases and J by 0 bases, with 9 bases between the two germline ends. From germline, CDR1 is SGHAT and CDR2 FQNNGV. The whole variable domain, remainder taken from reference TRBV11-2 and TRBJ2-3, is EAGVAQSPRYKIIEKRQSVAFWCNPISGHATLYWYQQILGQGPKLLIQFQNNGVVDDSQLPKDRFSAERLKGVDSTLKIQPAKLEDSAVYLCASSPNFSTDTQYFGPGTRLTVL.

This clonotype was picked up a small number of times. CDR3 in DNA: TGCGCCAGCATGGGTCTGATAGGTGTAGCATCGACAGATACGCAGTATTTT. This sequence encodes CASMGLIGVASTDTQYF. The genes are TRBV5-1 and TRBJ2-3; D uncertain. Germline V CDR1 and CDR2: SGHRS, YFSETQ. This CDR3 comprises 17 residues. V lost 6 bases to trimming and J lost 3 bases, with 23 bases between them.

This clonotype showed up just a few times. CDR3 residues: CASSPIRNTEAFF. For the CDR3, the DNA is TGTGCCAGTAGTCCGATACGGAACACTGAAGCTTTCTTT. The rearrangement links TRBV19 to TRBJ1-1, with D unresolved. This CDR3 region has 13 residues. In germline, CDR1 is LNHDA, CDR2 SQIVND (reference sequence). V was shortened by 5 bases and J by 1 base, with 8 bases between the two germline ends.

This clonotype was seen repeatedly, ten times or more. The chain is built from TRBV12-5 and TRBJ2-2, with 9 bases fitting TRBD2. The J segment lost 0 bases and the V segment lost 5 bases, leaving 4 bases of the junction unmatched. The CDR3 sequence is 16 residues long. Germline V gene lookup returns CDR1 LGHNT and CDR2 FRNRAP. The chain's CDR3 is CASGASGTSNTGELFF. CDR3 nucleotides: TGTGCTAGTGGTGCTAGCGGGACTTCGAACACCGGGGAGCTGTTTTTT.

CDR3 sequence (DNA): TGTGCCAGCAGCTTAAACAGGGGGGCTAAACCCCTCCACTTT. Encoded protein: CASSLNRGAKPLHF. The V and J genes are TRBV11-2 and TRBJ1-6; the match to TRBD1 covers 8 bases. With V trimmed by 2 bases and J by 12 bases, 6 bases remained unmatched. The length of the CDR3 is 14 residues. Germline V gives CDR1 SGHAT, CDR2 FQNNGV.

Remarks on this clonotype: A clone one base away is much larger, so this may be a read error. This rearrangement joins TRBV28 to TRBJ1-1; D ambiguous. This CDR3 is 14 amino acids long. The V gene's germline CDR1 is MDHEN and CDR2 SYDVKM. V lost 2 bases to trimming and J lost 6 bases, with 13 bases between them. The CDR3 coding sequence is TGTGCCAGCAGTTTAGGTGAGGGTCTCGCTGAAGCTTTCTTT. It codes for CASSLGEGLAEAFF.

This clonotype was found a few times. This sequence joins TRBV29-1 and TRBJ2-2; D ambiguous. The germline gives CDR1 SQVTM, CDR2 ANQGSEA. With 6 bases removed from V and 7 bases from J, the gap between germline ends came to 15 bases. The CDR3 sequence is 13 residues long. The CDR3 spells CSVDSGTGGELFF. In DNA, the CDR3 is TGCAGCGTCGACTCAGGAACCGGCGGGGAGCTGTTTTTT.

This clonotype was counted many times. The chain recombines TRBV29-1 with TRBJ2-1, with 10 nucleotides matching TRBD2. CDR1 is SQVTM, CDR2 ANQGSEA, per germline. The CDR3 covers 13 residues. With V trimmed by 1 base and J by 7 bases, 1 base remained unmatched. The CDR3: CSVEGTSGNEQFF. The CDR3 DNA reads TGCAGCGTTGAAGGGACTAGCGGAAATGAGCAGTTCTTC.

This rearrangement joins TRBV4-1 to TRBJ2-2; TRBD2 matches 7 bases. This CDR3 comprises 17 residues. The junction had 13 bases not matched to a gene; V was cut back by 4 bases and J by 5 bases. Per germline, CDR1 MGHRA and CDR2 YSYEKL. The CDR3 region has the DNA TGCGCCAGCAGCCGTCTTATCGCGGGAGCCGGTACCGGGGAGCTGTTTTTT. Translation: CASSRLIAGAGTGELFF.

This clonotype occurred many times. V and J are TRBV12-3 or TRBV12-4 and TRBJ2-1; 7 positions agree with TRBD2. Trimming cost V 2 bases and J 9 bases; bases outside gene matches: 7. The CDR3 consists of 14 residues. The CDR3 DNA follows: TGTGCCAGCAGTTTACCTCAAAGCGGGATTGAGCAGTTCTTC. Protein: CASSLPQSGIEQFF.